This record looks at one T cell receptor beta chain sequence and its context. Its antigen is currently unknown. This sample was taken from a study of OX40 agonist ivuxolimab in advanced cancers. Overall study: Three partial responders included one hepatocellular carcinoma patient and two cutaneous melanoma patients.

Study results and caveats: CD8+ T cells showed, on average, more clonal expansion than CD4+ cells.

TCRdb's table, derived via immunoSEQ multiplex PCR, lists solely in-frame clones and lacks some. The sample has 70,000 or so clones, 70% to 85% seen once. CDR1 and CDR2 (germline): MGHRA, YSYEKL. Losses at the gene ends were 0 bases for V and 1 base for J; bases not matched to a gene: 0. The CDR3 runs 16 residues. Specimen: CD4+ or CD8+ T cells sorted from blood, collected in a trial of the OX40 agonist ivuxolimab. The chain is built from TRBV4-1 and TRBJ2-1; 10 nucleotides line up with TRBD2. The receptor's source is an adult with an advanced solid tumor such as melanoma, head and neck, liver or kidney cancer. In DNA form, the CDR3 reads TGCGCCAGCAGCCAAGAACTAGCGGGGTCCTACAATGAGCAGTTCTTC. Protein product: CASSQELAGSYNEQFF.